The 30 T cell receptor beta chains presented below share a single source sample, sequenced in a study of blood T cell repertoires in COVID-19. Clones were read by immunoSEQ multiplex PCR, and TCRdb kept only the in-frame ones, dropping some. Of about 270,000 clones in the sample, 86% were seen once. The sequenced sample was peripheral blood. These receptors all stem from a man aged 40-55 years with active or convalescent COVID-19.

The V and J genes are TRBV6-1 and TRBJ1-5; D uncertain. Germline V lookup: CDR1 MNHNS, CDR2 SASEGT. CDR3 length: 14 residues. Between the trimmed V and J ends, which lost 1 base and 7 bases, there was a span of 11 bases. The CDR3 DNA is TGTGCCAGCAGTGAAGGAGGAGGGTACCAGCCCCAGCATTTT. The encoded protein is CASSEGGGYQPQHF.

The CDR3 sequence is CASSLGGATLEQYF. The CDR3 coding sequence is TGTGCCAGCAGCCTTGGAGGGGCTACGTTGGAGCAGTACTTC. This chain uses TRBV28 with TRBJ2-7; D perhaps matches TRBD2 (6 bases). Germline loops: CDR1 MDHEN, CDR2 SYDVKM. V was pared by 6 bases and J by 7 bases, with 19 bases between. This CDR3 has 14 amino acids.

The chain has TRBV19 and TRBJ2-1, with 15 bases lining up with TRBD2. V gave up 4 bases and J gave up 2 bases; unmatched junction bases: 9. Germline V gives CDR1 LNHDA, CDR2 SQIVND (reference sequence). The CDR3 covers 19 residues. The chain's CDR3 is CASSKRTSGGVLAYNEQFF. The CDR3 nucleotides read TGTGCCAGTAGTAAACGGACTAGCGGGGGGGTCCTCGCCTACAATGAGCAGTTCTTC.

The V gene is TRBV12-5, the J gene TRBJ1-4; D ambiguous. This CDR3 comprises 11 residues. From germline, CDR1 is LGHNT and CDR2 FRNRAP. V dropped 6 bases and J dropped 4 bases, with 3 bases sitting between them. The CDR3 here is CASGVNEKLFF. The CDR3 DNA is TGTGCTAGTGGCGTTAATGAAAAACTGTTTTTT.

CDR3 residues: CASSYGTAWNTEAFF. CDR3 DNA: TGTGCCAGCAGTTATGGGACAGCCTGGAACACTGAAGCTTTCTTT. V is TRBV6-5 and J is TRBJ1-1, with 7 bases fitting TRBD1. Germline V gene sequence: CDR1 MNHEY, CDR2 SVGAGI. Trimming took 3 bases from V and 1 from J; bases not matched to a gene: 5. This CDR3 is 15 amino acids long.

The J gene is TRBJ2-1, the V gene TRBV4-1; TRBD2 aligns across 13 bases. Trimming took 5 bases from V and 7 from J; bases not matched to a gene: 8. There are 16 residues in the CDR3. Per germline, CDR1 MGHRA and CDR2 YSYEKL. CDR3 DNA: TGCGCCAGCAGCGCCCCGACGACTAGCGGGGGGAATGAGCAGTTCTTC. The encoded protein is CASSAPTTSGGNEQFF.

J is TRBJ2-3 and V is TRBV7-2; 12 bases line up with TRBD1. From germline, CDR1 is SGHTA and CDR2 FQGNSA. With V trimmed by 6 bases and J by 4 bases, 11 bases remained unmatched. CDR3 size: 17 residues. CDR3 sequence: CASSLTGTGGNADTQYF. The CDR3 DNA follows: TGTGCCAGCAGTCTAACCGGGACAGGGGGCAATGCAGATACGCAGTATTTT.

This chain connects TRBV5-6 to TRBJ2-7; perhaps TRBD1 as D (6 bases). Germline V gives CDR1 SGHDT, CDR2 YYEEEE. This CDR3 has 12 residues. Trimming removed 5 bases at V and 3 bases at J, with 9 bases between. The CDR3 loop is CASSQQGYEQYF. CDR3 coding DNA: TGTGCCAGCAGTCAACAGGGCTACGAGCAGTACTTC. Drawing the rest from reference TRBV5-6 and TRBJ2-7, the complete variable domain is DAGVTQSPTHLIKTRGQQVTLRCSPKSGHDTVSWYQQALGQGPQFIFQYYEEEERQRGNFPDRFSGHQFPNYSSELNVNALLLGDSALYLCASSQQGYEQYFGPGTRLTVT.

This chain uses TRBV6-5 with TRBJ2-1, with D perhaps matching TRBD2 (5 bases). The CDR3 is 15 residues long. Per the germline V gene, CDR1 is MNHEY and CDR2 is SVGAGI. V lost 4 bases and J 5 bases, leaving 15 bases between the germline ends. The CDR3 sequence: CASSFTGPSHNEQFF. The CDR3 DNA reads TGTGCCAGCAGTTTTACCGGGCCTAGCCACAATGAGCAGTTCTTC.

The rearrangement links TRBV5-1 to TRBJ2-3; TRBD2 agrees at 7 bases. CDR1 SGHRS and CDR2 YFSETQ come from the germline V gene. Trimming cost V 4 bases and J 1 base; bases outside gene matches: 3. The CDR3 contains 14 residues. CDR3 in amino acids: CASSTSGGTDTQYF. The DNA of the CDR3 is TGCGCCAGCAGCACCAGCGGGGGCACAGATACGCAGTATTTT.

This clone was picked up one time. The chain uses TRBV6-5 and TRBJ2-7; 9 nucleotides line up with TRBD1. The length of the CDR3 is 13 residues. CDR1 MNHEY and CDR2 SVGAGI come from the germline V gene. V shed 4 bases, J shed 7 bases, and the junction held 5 bases outside the gene matches. Here the CDR3 reads CASSSGQGREQYF. The CDR3 DNA sequence: TGTGCCAGCAGTTCAGGACAGGGGAGAGAGCAGTACTTC.

This clone was detected ten times or more. The sample holds other DNA sequences that translate to the same CDR3. The genes are TRBV7-2 and TRBJ2-1, with TRBD1 matching over 9 bases. CDR3 size: 15 residues. CDR1 SGHTA and CDR2 FQGNSA come from the germline V gene. V lost 4 bases, J lost 4 bases, and 5 bases stayed unmatched. CDR3 region: CASSWGQGEYNEQFF. The CDR3 region has the DNA TGTGCCAGCAGCTGGGGACAGGGAGAATACAATGAGCAGTTCTTC.

The rearrangement uses TRBV19 and TRBJ2-2; D not certain. V was clipped by 1 base and J by 1 base, with 13 bases between them. The germline V gene has CDR1 LNHDA and CDR2 SQIVND (reference sequence). CDR3 length: 17 residues. The CDR3 bases are TGTGCCAGTAGTATAGCTGGCGGCACAAAGAACACCGGGGAGCTGTTTTTT. This gives the protein CASSIAGGTKNTGELFF.

V usage is TRBV24-1 and J usage is TRBJ2-2; 9 bases fit TRBD1. Germline V CDR1 and CDR2: KGHDR, SFDVKD. V shed 6 bases and J 5 bases; nucleotides not matched to a gene: 12. The length of the CDR3 is 17 residues. CDR3 residues: CATSKTSTGGGTGELFF. CDR3 nucleotide sequence: TGTGCCACCAGTAAGACTTCGACAGGGGGGGGAACCGGGGAGCTGTTTTTT.

As for this clone: Other nucleotide sequences in the sample specify the same CDR3. This sequence joins TRBV5-1 and TRBJ2-5; unclear D gene. Trimming removed 4 bases at V and 1 base at J, with 5 bases between. The germline gives CDR1 SGHRS, CDR2 YFSETQ. The CDR3 is 12 residues long. Written as DNA, the CDR3 is TGCGCCAGCAGCCTGAGCCAAGAGACCCAGTACTTC. Encoded protein: CASSLSQETQYF.

The chain has TRBV19 and TRBJ2-7, with D perhaps matching TRBD1 (6 bases). The CDR3 runs to 15 residues. Germline V gives CDR1 LNHDA, CDR2 SQIVND (reference sequence). V was trimmed by 1 base and J by 2 bases, leaving 12 bases between them. The CDR3 spells CASSIGLQGPYEQYF. DNA for the CDR3: TGTGCCAGTAGTATAGGGCTCCAGGGGCCCTACGAGCAGTACTTC.

The chain carries TRBV7-9 and TRBJ2-5, with 7 bases matching TRBD2. This CDR3 spans 15 amino acids. Germline V gives CDR1 SEHNR, CDR2 FQNEAQ (reference sequence). The ends lost 0 bases at V and 1 base at J; junction bases unmatched: 2. CDR3 loop: CASSLAGGTQETQYF. CDR3 DNA sequence: TGTGCCAGCAGCTTAGCCGGGGGGACCCAAGAGACCCAGTACTTC. Supplemented by reference TRBV7-9 and TRBJ2-5, the full variable domain reads DTGVSQNPRHKITKRGQNVTFRCDPISEHNRLYWYRQTLGQGPEFLTYFQNEAQLEKSRLLSDRFSAERPKGSFSTLEIQRTEQGDSAMYLCASSLAGGTQETQYFGPGTRLLVL.

The chain links TRBV2 to TRBJ1-5; 7 bases are a match to TRBD1. CDR1 is SNHLY and CDR2 is FYNNEI in the germline V gene. CDR3 length: 15 residues. V lost 5 bases, J lost 1 base, and 5 bases stayed unmatched. In DNA, the CDR3 is TGTGCCAGCAGTACAACAGGGGCCAGCAATCAGCCCCAGCATTTT. It is translated as CASSTTGASNQPQHF. The full variable domain, its missing parts supplied by reference TRBV2 and TRBJ1-5, is EPEVTQTPSHQVTQMGQEVILRCVPISNHLYFYWYRQILGQKVEFLVSFYNNEISEKSEIFDDQFSVERPDGSNFTLKIRSTKLEDSAMYFCASSTTGASNQPQHFGDGTRLSIL.

The chain is built from TRBV7-2 and TRBJ2-7, with D maybe TRBD1 (5 bases). Germline V CDR1 and CDR2: SGHTA, FQGNSA. The CDR3 has 14 amino acids. Trimming removed 0 bases at V and 6 bases at J, with 12 bases between. This CDR3 reads CASSLAASTGEQYF. CDR3 sequence (DNA): TGTGCCAGCAGCTTAGCGGCATCTACAGGCGAGCAGTACTTC.

The rearrangement links TRBV7-3 to TRBJ1-6; TRBD1 is a possible D gene (5 bases). V lost 3 bases, J lost 6 bases, and 9 bases lay in between. The CDR3 totals 14 residues. Germline V gives CDR1 SGHTA, CDR2 FQGTGA. The CDR3 spells CASSFQGTNSPLHF. The CDR3 DNA reads as TGTGCCAGCAGCTTTCAGGGAACTAATTCACCCCTCCACTTT.

The chain couples TRBV7-9 to TRBJ2-1, with 16 nucleotides matching TRBD2. V lost 5 bases to trimming and J lost 1 base; unmatched junction nucleotides: 8. From germline, CDR1 is SEHNR and CDR2 FQNEAQ (reference sequence). The CDR3 has 19 amino acids. CDR3: CASSLGTSGRGGSYNEQFF. DNA of the CDR3: TGTGCCAGCAGCCTAGGGACTAGCGGGAGGGGAGGTTCCTACAATGAGCAGTTCTTC.

The chain has TRBV6-1 and TRBJ2-3, with D possibly matching TRBD1 (6 bases). CDR3 length: 16 amino acids. The germline V gene has CDR1 MNHNS and CDR2 SASEGT. V was clipped by 1 base and J by 2 bases, with 13 bases between them. The CDR3 spells CASSEGRTAYTDTQYF. The CDR3 coding sequence is TGTGCCAGCAGTGAAGGGCGGACAGCCTACACAGATACGCAGTATTTT.

This clone is a singleton in its sample. V usage is TRBV9 and J usage is TRBJ2-3, with D unclear. Germline V lookup: CDR1 SGDLS, CDR2 YYNGEE. Trimming removed 4 bases from V and 0 bases from J, with 12 bases in between. This CDR3 region has 15 residues. The CDR3 region has the DNA TGTGCCAGCAGCCCCCCATTTGGCAGCACAGATACGCAGTATTTT. It yields the protein CASSPPFGSTDTQYF.

The genes are TRBV25-1 and TRBJ1-6; TRBD1 might be the D (5 bases). The V and J ends lost 6 bases and 9 bases respectively, with 12 bases between them. Per the germline V gene, CDR1 is MGHDK and CDR2 is SYGVNS. The CDR3 is 13 amino acids. Written as DNA, the CDR3 is TGTGCCAGCAGGGGCAGGGAAGGTTCACCCCTCCACTTT. This translates into CASRGREGSPLHF.

The chain recombines TRBV2 with TRBJ1-3; D is possibly TRBD1 (5 bases). Germline-derived CDR1 and CDR2 are SNHLY and FYNNEI. The V end lost 0 bases, the J end lost 2 bases, and 11 bases lay between the germline ends. The CDR3 runs 16 residues. CDR3 sequence reads: CASSEAPQTAGNTIYF. The CDR3 DNA is TGTGCCAGCAGTGAAGCGCCCCAGACAGCTGGAAACACCATATATTTT.

This sequence joins TRBV3-1 (or the pseudogene TRBV3-2) and TRBJ2-7, with TRBD1 as a possible D gene (6 bases). Germline V gives CDR1 LGHDT, CDR2 YNNKEL (reference sequence). Deletions cut 0 bases from V and 3 bases from J, with 12 bases between. There are 15 residues in the CDR3. CDR3 DNA: TGTGCCAGCAGCCAAGATTCAGGGGTCTACTACGAGCAGTACTTC. As protein: CASSQDSGVYYEQYF.

The V gene is TRBV28, the J gene TRBJ1-1, with 7 nucleotides matching TRBD1. The CDR3 loop spans 14 amino acids. V lost 8 bases to trimming and J lost 1 base; unmatched junction nucleotides: 7. In germline, CDR1 is MDHEN, CDR2 SYDVKM. Here the CDR3 DNA reads TGTGCCAGCCTTGAGACAGGGAGGAACACTGAAGCTTTCTTT. Translation: CASLETGRNTEAFF.

The rearrangement joins TRBV5-1 to TRBJ1-2; maybe TRBD1 (5 bases). Germline loops: CDR1 SGHRS, CDR2 YFSETQ. The CDR3 is 13 residues long. The V end was cut by 2 bases, the J end by 7 bases, with 12 bases between. CDR3 in DNA: TGCGCCAGCAGCTTAAAGCAGGGTACTGGCTACACCTTC. Translated: CASSLKQGTGYTF.

This clone was detected once. The chain has TRBV24-1 and TRBJ2-5; 9 bases match TRBD1. The CDR3 is made up of 16 amino acids. Germline CDR1 and CDR2: KGHDR and SFDVKD. With V trimmed by 1 base and J by 5 bases, 7 bases remained unmatched. The CDR3 DNA is TGTGCCACCAGTGATTTCCGGGACAGGGTAGTGGAGACCCAGTACTTC. This translates into CATSDFRDRVVETQYF.

This clone was detected once. The J gene is TRBJ1-1, the V gene TRBV28; D uncertain. Trimming pared 6 bases from V and 1 base from J, leaving 15 bases between. Germline V gives CDR1 MDHEN, CDR2 SYDVKM. The CDR3 is made up of 15 amino acids. The CDR3 nucleotides are TGTGCCAGCAGACCTACGACCGGGTGGAACACTGAAGCTTTCTTT. Translated, it gives CASRPTTGWNTEAFF. The entire variable domain, with the rest obtained from reference TRBV28 and TRBJ1-1, is as follows: DVKVTQSSRYLVKRTGEKVFLECVQDMDHENMFWYRQDPGLGLRLIYFSYDVKMKEKGDIPEGYSVSREKKERFSLILESASTNQTSMYLCASRPTTGWNTEAFFGQGTRLTVV.